This T cell receptor (beta chain) was recovered during a study of T cell responses to AZD1222 COVID-19 vaccine. CDR3 length equals 14 residues. Germline CDR1 reads SNHLY; CDR2 reads FYNNEI. Between the trimmed V and J ends, which lost 0 bases and 3 bases, there was a span of 8 bases. As regards this clone: Its cognate antigen is unknown.

Clones were sequenced by immunoSEQ multiplex PCR, and TCRdb holds only the in-frame ones, with some missing. The profile shows roughly 100,000 clones, about 81% of them singletons. Regarding the study as a whole: Baseline testing showed seropositivity in only six or seven AZD1222 recipients.

This sequence was found in an adult in good health. The material sequenced was peripheral blood, taken on day 0 of AZD1222 vaccination. The chain is built from TRBV2 and TRBJ1-2; D is perhaps TRBD1 (5 bases). The CDR3 nucleotides read TGTGCCAGCAGTGAAGCCGAGGGGCACTATGGCTACACCTTC. This gives the protein CASSEAEGHYGYTF.